Included here is one T cell receptor beta chain sequence, with context. Its antigen is currently unknown. This CDR3 has 13 residues. V shed 4 bases and J shed 7 bases, with 12 bases lying between them. The germline V gene has CDR1 SGDLS and CDR2 YYNGEE. Those who served as multiple sclerosis controls were treatment-naive patients with stable or active relapsing-remitting disease. Negative isolation yielded CD4+ and CD8+ T cells, and FACS enriched TEMRA cells. This sample is part of a study of CD8 T cells in Susac syndrome. General observations from the study: The relatively small number of individuals in the TCR sequencing and HLA analysis was acknowledged by the study.

Reverse transcription of 0.5 to 1 ug RNA was performed with random hexamers. Multiplex PCR with immunoSEQ amplified the TCR beta CDR3 across 54 Vbeta and 13 Jbeta. TCRdb independently ran MiXCR on the immunoSEQ multiplex PCR reads; one entry per CDR3 protein. Among about 180,000 distinct CDR3 sequences listed, around 95% were seen once. V usage is TRBV9 and J usage is TRBJ2-1; D gene ambiguous. The TCR was taken from a human donor with multiple sclerosis. The sequenced material came from CD4+ T cells from PBMCs. CDR3 in DNA: TGTGCCAGCAGCTTCGGATCTAGGAATGAGCAGTTCTTC. The encoded protein is CASSFGSRNEQFF.